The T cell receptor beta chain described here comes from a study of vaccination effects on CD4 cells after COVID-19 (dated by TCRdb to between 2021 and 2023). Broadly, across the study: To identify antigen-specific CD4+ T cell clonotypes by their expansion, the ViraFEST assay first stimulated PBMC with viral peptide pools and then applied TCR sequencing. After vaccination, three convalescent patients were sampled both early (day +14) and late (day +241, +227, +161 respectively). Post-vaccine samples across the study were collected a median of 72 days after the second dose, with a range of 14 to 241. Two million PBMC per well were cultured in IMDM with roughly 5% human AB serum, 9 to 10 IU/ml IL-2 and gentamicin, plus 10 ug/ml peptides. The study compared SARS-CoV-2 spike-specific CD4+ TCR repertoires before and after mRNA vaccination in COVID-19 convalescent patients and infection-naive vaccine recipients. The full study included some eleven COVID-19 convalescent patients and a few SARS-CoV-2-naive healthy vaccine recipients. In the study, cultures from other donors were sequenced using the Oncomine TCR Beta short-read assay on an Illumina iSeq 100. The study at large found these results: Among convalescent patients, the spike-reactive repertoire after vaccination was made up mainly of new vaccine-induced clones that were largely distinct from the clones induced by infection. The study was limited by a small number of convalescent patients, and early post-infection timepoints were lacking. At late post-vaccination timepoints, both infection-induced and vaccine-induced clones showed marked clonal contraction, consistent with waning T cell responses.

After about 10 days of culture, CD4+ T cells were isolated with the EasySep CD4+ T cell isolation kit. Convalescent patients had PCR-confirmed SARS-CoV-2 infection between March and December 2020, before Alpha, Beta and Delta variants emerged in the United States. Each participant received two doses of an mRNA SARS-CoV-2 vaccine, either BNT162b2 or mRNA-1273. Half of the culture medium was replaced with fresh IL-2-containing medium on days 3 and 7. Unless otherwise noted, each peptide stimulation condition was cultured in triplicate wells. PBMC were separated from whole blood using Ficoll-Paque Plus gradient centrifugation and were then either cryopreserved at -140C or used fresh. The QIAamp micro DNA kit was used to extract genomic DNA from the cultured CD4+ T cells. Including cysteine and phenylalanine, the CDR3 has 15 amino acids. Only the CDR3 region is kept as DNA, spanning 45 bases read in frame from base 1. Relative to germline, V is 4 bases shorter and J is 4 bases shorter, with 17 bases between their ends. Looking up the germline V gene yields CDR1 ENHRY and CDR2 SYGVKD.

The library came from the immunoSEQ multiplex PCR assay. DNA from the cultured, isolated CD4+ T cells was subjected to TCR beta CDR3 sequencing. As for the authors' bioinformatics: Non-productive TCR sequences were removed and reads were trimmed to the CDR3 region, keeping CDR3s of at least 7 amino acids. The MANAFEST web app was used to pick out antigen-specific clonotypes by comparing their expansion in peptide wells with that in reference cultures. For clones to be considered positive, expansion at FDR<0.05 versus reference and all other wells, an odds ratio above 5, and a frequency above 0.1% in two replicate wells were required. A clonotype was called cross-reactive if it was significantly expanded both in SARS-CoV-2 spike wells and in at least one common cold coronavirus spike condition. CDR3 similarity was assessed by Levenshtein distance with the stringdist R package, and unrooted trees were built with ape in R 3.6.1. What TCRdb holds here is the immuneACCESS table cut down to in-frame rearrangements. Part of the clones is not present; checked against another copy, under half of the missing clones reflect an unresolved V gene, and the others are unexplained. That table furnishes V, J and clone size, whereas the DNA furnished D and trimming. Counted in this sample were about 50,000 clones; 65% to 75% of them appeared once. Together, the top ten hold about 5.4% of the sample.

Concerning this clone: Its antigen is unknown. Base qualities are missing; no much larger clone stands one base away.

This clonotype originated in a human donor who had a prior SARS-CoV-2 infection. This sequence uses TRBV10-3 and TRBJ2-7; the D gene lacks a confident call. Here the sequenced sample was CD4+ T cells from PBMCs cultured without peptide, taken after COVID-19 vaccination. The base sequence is TGTGCCATCAGTGTGGAGCCCCCCGGCCCTTACGAGCAGTACTTC. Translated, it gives CAISVEPPGPYEQYF.